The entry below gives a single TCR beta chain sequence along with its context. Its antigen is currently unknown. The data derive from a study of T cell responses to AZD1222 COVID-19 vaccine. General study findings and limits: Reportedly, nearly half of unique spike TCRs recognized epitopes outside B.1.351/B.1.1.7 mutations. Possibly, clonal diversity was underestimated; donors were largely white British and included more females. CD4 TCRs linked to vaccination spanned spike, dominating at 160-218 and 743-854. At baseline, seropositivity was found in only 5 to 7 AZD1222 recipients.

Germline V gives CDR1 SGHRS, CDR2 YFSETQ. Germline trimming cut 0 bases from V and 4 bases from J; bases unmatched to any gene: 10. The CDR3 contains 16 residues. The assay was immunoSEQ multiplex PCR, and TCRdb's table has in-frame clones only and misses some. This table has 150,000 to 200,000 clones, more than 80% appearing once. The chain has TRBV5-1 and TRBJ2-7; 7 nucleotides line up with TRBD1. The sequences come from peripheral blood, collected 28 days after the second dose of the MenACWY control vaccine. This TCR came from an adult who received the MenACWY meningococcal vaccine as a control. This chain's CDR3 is CASSLAGIGGGYEQYF. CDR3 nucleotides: TGCGCCAGCAGCTTGGCCGGAATAGGGGGCGGGTACGAGCAGTACTTC.